These T cell receptor beta chains were read from a single sample in a study of control samples from healthy donors and cancer patients. The protocol was immunoSEQ multiplex PCR, while the TCRdb copy is restricted to in-frame clones and leaves out a portion. The sample includes approximately 130,000 clones, more than 75% of them seen just once. Sequencing was done on a sample of blood. These receptors all come from a man aged 30 to 45 in good health. CDR3s include the opening cysteine and the closing phenylalanine or tryptophan. Fields, in order: D gene, V gene, J gene, clone size, CDR3 DNA, CDR3 protein. The D gene is left open where the match is weak. Some rows have no size entry. The others give once, few or many, or a class for an expanded clone.

TRBD2,TRBV7-3,TRBJ2-5,NA,TGTGCCAGCAGCTTCTCGGGGGGAATAGAGACCCAGTACTTC,CASSFSGGIETQYF
NA,TRBV4-1,TRBJ1-1,NA,TGCGCCAGCAGCCAAGAATTAGGCACTGAAGCTTTCTTT,CASSQELGTEAFF
NA,TRBV18,TRBJ1-1,NA,TGTGCCAGCTCACCGGACAGTTCTGAAGCTTTCTTT,CASSPDSSEAFF
NA,TRBV2,TRBJ1-2,NA,TGTGCCAGCAGTGACCTCGGGAGGGACTATGGCTACACCTTC,CASSDLGRDYGYTF
NA,TRBV4-1,TRBJ1-6,NA,TGCGCCTCCAAAGAGGCCGGATCCCTCCTCTCCTATAATTCACCCCTCCACTTT,CASKEAGSLLSYNSPLHF
TRBD1,TRBV14,TRBJ1-1,NA,TGTGCCAGCAGCCAAGCACTGACAGGGGGCACTGAAGCTTTCTTT,CASSQALTGGTEAFF
NA,TRBV30,TRBJ1-5,once,TGTGCCTGGAGTGAGGGGGTCAGCCAGCCCCAGCATTTT,CAWSEGVSQPQHF
NA,TRBV18,TRBJ1-4,NA,TGTGCCAGCTCACCAAGCGCTGGGGCCGCAACTAATGAAAAACTGTTTTTT,CASSPSAGAATNEKLFF
NA,TRBV7-2,TRBJ1-5,NA,TGTGCCAGCAGCTTAGGTCCAGGCAATCAGCCCCAGCATTTT,CASSLGPGNQPQHF
NA,TRBV11-2,TRBJ2-5,many,TGTGCCAGCAGCCCGGGACCGCGGGGACAGACCCAGTACTTC,CASSPGPRGQTQYF